This is a list of T cell receptor beta chains from one sample in a study of spatial heterogeneity in lung cancer. One entry per CDR3 protein results from TCRdb running MiXCR on the 5' RACE reads. The repertoire holds over 2,000 distinct CDR3 sequences, around 8% seen once, with approximately 25% in the top ten. The sample was lung tumor tissue, taken at surgery. Receptor source: a female donor with early-stage non-small cell lung cancer. The CDR3 runs from the conserved cysteine through the conserved F or W. Fields, in order: D gene, V gene, clone size, J gene, CDR3 DNA, CDR3 protein. The D gene is left open where the match is weak. Size values are once, few and many counts, or a class for expanded clones, and some rows have none.

NA,TRBV5-6,medium-sized,TRBJ1-6,TGTGCCAGCAGCTTGGGTAACAGGCTCAATTCACCCCTCCACTTT,CASSLGNRLNSPLHF
NA,TRBV5-1,medium-sized,TRBJ2-1,TGCGCCAGCAGCTTGGCTAGCATCTATTCCTACAATGAGCAGTTCTTC,CASSLASIYSYNEQFF
TRBD2,TRBV2,medium-sized,TRBJ2-5,TGTGCCAGCAGCAGGGAGGGGGAGACCCAGTACTTC,CASSREGETQYF
TRBD1,TRBV19,medium-sized,TRBJ1-5,TGTAAAGACGTTCACCCGGGAAGGGGGCCTAGCAATCAGCCCCAGCATTTT,CKDVHPGRGPSNQPQHF
NA,TRBV6-5,medium-sized,TRBJ2-5,TGTGCCAGCAGTTACCTTGGGGGGACCCAGTACTTC,CASSYLGGTQYF
NA,TRBV28,medium-sized,TRBJ2-5,TGTGCCAGCAGTGACTGGACCAAGTCTCAGTACTTC,CASSDWTKSQYF
TRBD1,TRBV12-3/TRBV12-4,medium-sized,TRBJ2-1,TGTGCCAGCAGTATACAGGGGTACTCCTACAATGAGCAGTTCTTC,CASSIQGYSYNEQFF
NA,TRBV3-1,NA,TRBJ2-3,TGTGCCAGCAGCCATGGGCGGAGCACAGATACGCAGTATTTT,CASSHGRSTDTQYF
NA,TRBV30,medium-sized,TRBJ2-2,TGTGCCTGGAGTGTACGCGGTATCGGGGAGCTGTTTTTT,CAWSVRGIGELFF
TRBD1,TRBV28,medium-sized,TRBJ2-1,TGTGCCAGCGGCCTGGGCAGGGGGCCTTACAATGAGCAGTTCTTC,CASGLGRGPYNEQFF
NA,TRBV20-1,few,TRBJ2-5,TGCAGTGCTAGAGTTCCCAGCCAAGAGACCCAGTACTTC,CSARVPSQETQYF
NA,TRBV30,medium-sized,TRBJ2-1,TGTGCCTCCCTCGCAGGGCGGGAAGGCCCCAGCCCCTACAATGAGCAGTTCTTC,CASLAGREGPSPYNEQFF
NA,TRBV19,medium-sized,TRBJ2-7,TGTGCCAGTAGTGACAGAAAAATTCCCAACGAGCAGTACTTC,CASSDRKIPNEQYF
NA,TRBV6-2/TRBV6-3,NA,TRBJ2-7,TGTGCCAGCAGTTGGGGGCATAGCTCCTACGAGCAGTACTTC,CASSWGHSSYEQYF
TRBD1,TRBV24-1,medium-sized,TRBJ1-5,TGTGCCACCAGCCGGACAGGGTTTCAGCCCCAGCATTTT,CATSRTGFQPQHF
TRBD1,TRBV30,NA,TRBJ2-3,TGTGCCTGGAGCCGAACGAAGACAGGGGACACAGATACGCAGTATTTT,CAWSRTKTGDTDTQYF
NA,TRBV7-2,many,TRBJ2-1,TGTGCCAGCAGCTTAGAACAGGGTATGGGCTACAATGAGCAGTTCTTC,CASSLEQGMGYNEQFF
TRBD2,TRBV19,medium-sized,TRBJ2-7,TGTGCCAGTAGTACCGCTAGCGGGAGCTCCTACGAGCAGTACTTC,CASSTASGSSYEQYF
TRBD2,TRBV20-1,medium-sized,TRBJ2-3,TGCAGTGCTGATCCGGGACTAGCCCTAGATACGCAGTATTTT,CSADPGLALDTQYF
TRBD2,TRBV30,medium-sized,TRBJ2-2,TGTGCCTGGAGTGGCGCGGGAGCTAGAACCGGGGAGCTGTTTTTT,CAWSGAGARTGELFF
NA,TRBV2,many,TRBJ2-3,TGTGCCAGCAGGAGCTCAACAGGGATACTCACAGATACGCAGTATTTT,CASRSSTGILTDTQYF
TRBD2,TRBV5-1,medium-sized,TRBJ2-3,TGCGCCAGCAGCCAGACGGCTAGCGGGTCTAGCACAGATACGCAGTATTTT,CASSQTASGSSTDTQYF
NA,TRBV7-9,many,TRBJ1-1,TGTGCCAGCAGCTTCTGGGACCCGGTGGACACTGAAGCTTTCTTT,CASSFWDPVDTEAFF
TRBD2,TRBV20-1,NA,TRBJ2-7,TGCAGTGCTAGAGCCTCTACTAGCGGGAGGATCGACGAGCAGTACTTC,CSARASTSGRIDEQYF
TRBD1,TRBV28,medium-sized,TRBJ1-5,TGTGCCAGCAGCCGGGACAGGCTCAATCAGCCCCAGCATTTT,CASSRDRLNQPQHF
NA,TRBV30,medium-sized,TRBJ1-5,TGTGCCTGGGGAAGACAGGAGGGTCAGCCCCAGCATTTT,CAWGRQEGQPQHF
NA,TRBV6-2/TRBV6-3,medium-sized,TRBJ1-1,TGTGCCAGCAGGCTACAGGGATTAAGAAACACTGAAGCTTTCTTT,CASRLQGLRNTEAFF
NA,TRBV6-6,many,TRBJ2-5,TGTGCCAGCAGGTCTGGCGGGCAGGGGGAGACCCAGTACTTC,CASRSGGQGETQYF
NA,TRBV3-1,NA,TRBJ2-2,TGTGCCAGCAGCCAAGCCTTCCATTACACCGGGGAGCTGTTTTTT,CASSQAFHYTGELFF
NA,TRBV10-3,many,TRBJ1-6,TGTGCCATCAGTGAGCAGGGACCGTCCAATTCACCCCTCCACTTT,CAISEQGPSNSPLHF
NA,TRBV4-2,many,TRBJ2-7,TGTGCCAGCAGCCAAGAAGTTCAGGGCCCCTACGAGCAGTACTTC,CASSQEVQGPYEQYF
NA,TRBV4-1,medium-sized,TRBJ2-2,TGCGCCAGCAGCCAAGGTTTGCGTAACACCGGGGAGCTGTTTTTT,CASSQGLRNTGELFF